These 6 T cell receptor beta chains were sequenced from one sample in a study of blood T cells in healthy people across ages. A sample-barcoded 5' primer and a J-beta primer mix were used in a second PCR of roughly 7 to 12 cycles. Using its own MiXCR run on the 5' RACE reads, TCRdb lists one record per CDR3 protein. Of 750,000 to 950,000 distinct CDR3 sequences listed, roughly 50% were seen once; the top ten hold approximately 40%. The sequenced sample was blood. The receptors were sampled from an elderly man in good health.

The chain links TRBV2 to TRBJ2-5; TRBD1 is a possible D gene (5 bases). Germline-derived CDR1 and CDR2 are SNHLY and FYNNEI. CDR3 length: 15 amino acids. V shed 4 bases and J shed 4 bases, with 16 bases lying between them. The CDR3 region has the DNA TGTGCCAGCAGTGCCCGAGGACATACCCTAGAGACCCAGTACTTC. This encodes CASSARGHTLETQYF.

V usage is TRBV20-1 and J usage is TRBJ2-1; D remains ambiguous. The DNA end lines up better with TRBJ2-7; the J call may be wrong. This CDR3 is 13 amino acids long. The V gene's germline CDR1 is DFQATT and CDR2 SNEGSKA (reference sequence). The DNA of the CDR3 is TGCAGTGCTACCGTAGACTCCTACAATGAGCAGTACTTC. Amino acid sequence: CSATVDSYNEQYF.

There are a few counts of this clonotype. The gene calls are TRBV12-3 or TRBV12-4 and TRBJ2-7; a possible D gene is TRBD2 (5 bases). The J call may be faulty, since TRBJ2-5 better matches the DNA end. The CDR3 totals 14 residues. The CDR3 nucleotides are TGTGCCAGCAGTTTTATCGGGATCGGGGAGACCCAGTACTTC. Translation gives CASSFIGIGETQYF.

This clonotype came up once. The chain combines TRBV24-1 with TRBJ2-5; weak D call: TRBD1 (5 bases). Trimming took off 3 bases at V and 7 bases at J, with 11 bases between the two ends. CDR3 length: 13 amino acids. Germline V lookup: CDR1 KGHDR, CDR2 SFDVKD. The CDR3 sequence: CATSDPSQGTQYF. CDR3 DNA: TGTGCCACCAGTGATCCCAGCCAGGGGACCCAGTACTTC.

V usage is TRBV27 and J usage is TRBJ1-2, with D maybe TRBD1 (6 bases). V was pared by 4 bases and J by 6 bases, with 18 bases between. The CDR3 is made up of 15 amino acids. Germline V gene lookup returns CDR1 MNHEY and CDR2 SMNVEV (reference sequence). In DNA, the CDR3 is TGTGCCAGCAGTTCCCAACCCTACGGGGGGCATGGCTACACCTTC. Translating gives CASSSQPYGGHGYTF.

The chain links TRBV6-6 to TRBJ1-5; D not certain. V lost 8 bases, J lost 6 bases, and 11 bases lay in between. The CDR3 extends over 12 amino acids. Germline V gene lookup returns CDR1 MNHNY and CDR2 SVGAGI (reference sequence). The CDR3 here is CASGPLGQPQHF. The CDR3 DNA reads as TGTGCCAGCGGTCCCCTGGGTCAGCCCCAGCATTTT.